The sequence of this T cell receptor (beta chain) was determined in a study of cytomegalovirus exposure and HLA in healthy donors. Study-wide context: Of around 410 genotyped donors, 81% grouped in the Caucasian-associated ancestry cluster.

Germline V gene sequence: CDR1 PRHDT, CDR2 FYEKMQ (reference sequence). Germline trimming cut 5 bases from V and 7 bases from J; bases unmatched to any gene: 14. This CDR3 is 16 amino acids long. The PCR was carried out with 60 Vbeta primers and 13 Jbeta primers. The protocol was immunoSEQ multiplex PCR, while the TCRdb copy is restricted to in-frame clones and leaves out a portion. The sample includes approximately 79,000 clones, almost 80% of them seen just once. The V call is TRBV13, the J call TRBJ1-5; TRBD1 matches 7 bases. The clonotype was recovered from a woman in her thirties or forties in good health and CMV-seropositive. The sequenced material came from PBMCs. In DNA, the CDR3 is TGTGCCAGCAGCCTAACCCTGTACAGGGGAGGACAGCCCCAGCATTTT. This gives the protein CASSLTLYRGGQPQHF.